This T cell receptor beta chain was identified during a study of blood T cell repertoires in COVID-19. At the level of the study: Material from acute and convalescent COVID-19 was sourced from the United States, Italy and Spain. T cells, B-cell-depleted T cells, or PBMCs provided the cDNA or gDNA that served as material.

CDR1 and CDR2 (germline): MGHRA, YSYEKL. CDR3 length: 15 residues. Per the original methods: Nucleated cell counts were estimated from reference gene primer amplification. Sequencing used immunoSEQ multiplex PCR; TCRdb keeps in-frame clones, though not all of them. That table supplies the V and J calls and clone size; D and trimming were determined from the DNA. The sample holds over 150,000 clones; approximately 90% are singletons and the top ten take around 1.1%. This clone was seen just once. The junction differs from germline at one of its ends, possibly a read error. This chain links TRBV4-1 with TRBJ1-5, with D unclear. Sequenced input: peripheral blood. The origin of this receptor is a young man with acute or convalescent COVID-19. CDR3 in DNA: TGCGCCAGCAGCCAAGATCTAGGCAGCAGTCAGCCCCAGCATTTT. This codes for CASSQDLGSSQPQHF.